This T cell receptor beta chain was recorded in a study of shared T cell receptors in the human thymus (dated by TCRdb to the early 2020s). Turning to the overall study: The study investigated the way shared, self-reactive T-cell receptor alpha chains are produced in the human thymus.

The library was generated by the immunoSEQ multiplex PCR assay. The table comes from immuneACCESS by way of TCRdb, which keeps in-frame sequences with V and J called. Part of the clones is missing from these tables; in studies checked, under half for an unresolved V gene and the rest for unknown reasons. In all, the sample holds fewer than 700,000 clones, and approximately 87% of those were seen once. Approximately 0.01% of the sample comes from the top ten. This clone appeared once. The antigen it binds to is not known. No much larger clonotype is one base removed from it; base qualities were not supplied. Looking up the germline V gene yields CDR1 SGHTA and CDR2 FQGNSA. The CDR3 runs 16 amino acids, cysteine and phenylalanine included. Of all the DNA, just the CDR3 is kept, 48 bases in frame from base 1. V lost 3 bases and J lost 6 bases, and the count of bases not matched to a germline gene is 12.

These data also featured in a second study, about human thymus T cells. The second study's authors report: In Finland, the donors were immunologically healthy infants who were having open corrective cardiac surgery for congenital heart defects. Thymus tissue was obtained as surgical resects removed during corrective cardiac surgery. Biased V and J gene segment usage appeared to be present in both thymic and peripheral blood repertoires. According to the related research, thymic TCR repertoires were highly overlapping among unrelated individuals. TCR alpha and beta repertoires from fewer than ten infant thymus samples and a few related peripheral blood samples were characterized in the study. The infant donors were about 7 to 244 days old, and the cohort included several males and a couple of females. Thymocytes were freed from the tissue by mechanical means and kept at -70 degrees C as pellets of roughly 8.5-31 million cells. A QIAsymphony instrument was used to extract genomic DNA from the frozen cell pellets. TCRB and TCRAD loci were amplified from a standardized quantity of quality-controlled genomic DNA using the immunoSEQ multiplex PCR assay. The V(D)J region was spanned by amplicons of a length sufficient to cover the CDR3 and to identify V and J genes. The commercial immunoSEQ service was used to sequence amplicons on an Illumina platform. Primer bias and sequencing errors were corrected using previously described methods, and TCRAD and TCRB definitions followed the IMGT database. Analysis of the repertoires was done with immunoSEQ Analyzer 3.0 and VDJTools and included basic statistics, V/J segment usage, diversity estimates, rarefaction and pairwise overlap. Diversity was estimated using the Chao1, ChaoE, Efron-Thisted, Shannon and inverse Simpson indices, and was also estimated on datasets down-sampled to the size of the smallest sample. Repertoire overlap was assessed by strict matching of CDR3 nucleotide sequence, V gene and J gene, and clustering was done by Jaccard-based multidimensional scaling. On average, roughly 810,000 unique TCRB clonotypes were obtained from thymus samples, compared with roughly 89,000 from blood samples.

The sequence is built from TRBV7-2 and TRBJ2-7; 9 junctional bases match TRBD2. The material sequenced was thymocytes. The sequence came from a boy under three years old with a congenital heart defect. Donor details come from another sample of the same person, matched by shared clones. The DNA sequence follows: TGTGCCAGCAGCTTTAGCGGCGGGAGGGCCTTGATCGAGCAGTACTTC. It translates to CASSFSGGRALIEQYF.